Detailed here is one T cell receptor (beta chain). Its antigen is currently unknown. The CDR3 contains 15 residues. The junction had 8 bases not matched to a gene; V was cut back by 7 bases and J by 5 bases. Germline values: CDR1 MNHNS, CDR2 SASEGT. This entry is derived from a study of CD8+CD57+ T cells in acquired aplastic anemia. Study in general: When averaged, DNA from sorted CD4+ and CD8+ cells came to around 3.4 ug. General study findings and limits: Found in both controls and patients were around 29 CD8+ CDR3 sequences.

Patients chosen for sequencing had shown CD8+CD57+ cell expansion by flow cytometry. The TCR beta profiling, which covered VDJ combination and CDR3 sequence, was carried out using genomic DNA as the template. TCRdb fed the reads into MiXCR, producing one record per CDR3 protein. The table shows 400,000 to 600,000 distinct CDR3 sequences, with approximately 33% occurring only once. The source is a human donor with aplastic anemia. V is TRBV6-1 and J is TRBJ2-5; TRBD2 aligns across 12 bases. The sequenced material came from sorted CD4+, CD8+, or CD8+CD57+ T cells (not recorded which) from PBMCs. CDR3 coding DNA: TGTGCCAGCACCGTGACTAGCGGGAGAGCGGAGACCCAGTACTTC. Amino acid sequence: CASTVTSGRAETQYF.